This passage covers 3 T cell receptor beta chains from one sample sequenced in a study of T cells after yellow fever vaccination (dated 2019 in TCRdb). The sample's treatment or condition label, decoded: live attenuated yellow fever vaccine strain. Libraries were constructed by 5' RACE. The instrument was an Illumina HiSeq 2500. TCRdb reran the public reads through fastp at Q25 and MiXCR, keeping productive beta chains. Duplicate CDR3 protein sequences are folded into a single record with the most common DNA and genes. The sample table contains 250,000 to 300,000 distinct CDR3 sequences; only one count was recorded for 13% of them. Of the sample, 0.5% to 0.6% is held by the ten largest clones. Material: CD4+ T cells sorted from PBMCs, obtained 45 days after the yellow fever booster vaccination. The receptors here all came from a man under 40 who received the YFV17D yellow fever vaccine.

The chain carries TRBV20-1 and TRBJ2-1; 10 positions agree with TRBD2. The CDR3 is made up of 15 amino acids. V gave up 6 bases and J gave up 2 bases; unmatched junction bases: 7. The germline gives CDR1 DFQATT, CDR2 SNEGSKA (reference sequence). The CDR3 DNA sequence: TGCAGTGCCAGACTAGCGGGCCGCACCTACAATGAGCAGTTCTTC. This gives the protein CSARLAGRTYNEQFF.

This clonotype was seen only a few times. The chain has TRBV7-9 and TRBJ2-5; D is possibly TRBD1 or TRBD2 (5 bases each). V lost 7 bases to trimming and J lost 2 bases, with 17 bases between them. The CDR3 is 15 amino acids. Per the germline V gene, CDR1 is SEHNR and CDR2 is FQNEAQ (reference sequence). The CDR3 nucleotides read TGTGCCAGCACCTACCGGGGCGGAAGACAAGAGACCCAGTACTTC. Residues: CASTYRGGRQETQYF.

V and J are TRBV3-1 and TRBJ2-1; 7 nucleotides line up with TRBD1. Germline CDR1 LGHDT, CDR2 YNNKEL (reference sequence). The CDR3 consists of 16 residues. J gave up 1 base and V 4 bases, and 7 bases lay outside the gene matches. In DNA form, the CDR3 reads TGTGCCAGCAGCCTAGGGGACAGTACGTCCTACAATGAGCAGTTCTTC. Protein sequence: CASSLGDSTSYNEQFF.